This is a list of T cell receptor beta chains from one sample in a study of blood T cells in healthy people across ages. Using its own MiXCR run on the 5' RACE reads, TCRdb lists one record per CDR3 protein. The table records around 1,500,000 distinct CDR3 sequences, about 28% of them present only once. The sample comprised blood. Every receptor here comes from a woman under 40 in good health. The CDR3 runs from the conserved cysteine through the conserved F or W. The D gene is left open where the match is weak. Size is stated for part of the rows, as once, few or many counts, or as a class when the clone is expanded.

TGTGCCAGCAGTTACACAGAAAAACTGTTTTTT CASSYTEKLFF NA TRBJ1-4 TRBV6-2/TRBV6-3 NA
TGTGCCAGCAGTGAACTGCGATTGGAGGACGAGCAGTACTTC CASSELRLEDEQYF NA TRBJ2-7 TRBV2 NA
TGCGCCACCAGAAGCGGGTCCCTGACCTACGAGCAGTACTTC CATRSGSLTYEQYF few TRBJ2-7 TRBV10-2 NA
TGTGCCAGCAGTTTAAAGGGACAGGGATATCGAGAGACCCAGTACTTC CASSLKGQGYRETQYF NA TRBJ2-5 TRBV27 TRBD1
TGCGCCAGCAGCGGGAGGGTCTCGGTCTACGAGCAGTACTTC CASSGRVSVYEQYF NA TRBJ2-7 TRBV5-1 TRBD2
TGTGCCACCAGTGATACGGGACAGGGGTCGAATGAGCAGTTCTTC CATSDTGQGSNEQFF NA TRBJ2-1 TRBV24-1 TRBD1
TGTGCCTGGAGTACAAGGAGGAATGAGCAGTTCTTC CAWSTRRNEQFF many TRBJ2-1 TRBV30 NA
TGTGCCAGCATAAGTCGGACTAGCGGCCTCAGGTCCTACAATGAGCAGTTCTTC CASISRTSGLRSYNEQFF few TRBJ2-1 TRBV2 TRBD2
TGCGCCAGCAGCGAGGGTCGGAGCGAGCAGTACTTC CASSEGRSEQYF NA TRBJ2-7 TRBV5-1 NA
TGTGCCAGCAGCTTAAGGACAGGGAGGGGGACTGAAGCTTTCTTT CASSLRTGRGTEAFF NA TRBJ1-1 TRBV7-9 TRBD1
TGTGCCAACCAGGGCAATGAAAAACTGTTTTTT CANQGNEKLFF few TRBJ1-4 TRBV2 NA
TGTGCCAGCAGTTTGGACTCAGCGGGAGCTGAGACCCAGTACTTC CASSLDSAGAETQYF few TRBJ2-5 TRBV7-2 TRBD2
TGTGCCACCAGCAGAGATTTTGGCCAGAGGGGGGTTAAGTACTTC CATSRDFGQRGVKYF NA TRBJ2-5 TRBV15 NA
TGTGCCAGCAGTTTAGCCCGAGGGGGCGAGCAGTACTTC CASSLARGGEQYF many TRBJ2-7 TRBV12-3/TRBV12-4 NA
TGTGCCAGCAGTGAACGGGACAACTCCTACGAGCAGTACTTC CASSERDNSYEQYF few TRBJ2-7 TRBV2 NA
TGTGCCACCAGCAGAGATAGGAGACCCCCAGAGACCCAGTACTTC CATSRDRRPPETQYF many TRBJ2-5 TRBV15 NA
TGTGCCAGCATCCCGACTAGCGGGAGGGTGAGCTCCTACAATGAGCAGTTCTTC CASIPTSGRVSSYNEQFF NA TRBJ2-1 TRBV21-1 NA
TGTGCCAGCAGCTTACATGGGCGTAGCACAGATACGCAGTATTTT CASSLHGRSTDTQYF NA TRBJ2-3 TRBV7-9 NA
TGTGCCAGCAGCCTTAGCGGGGGTGAGGCAGATACGCAGTATTTT CASSLSGGEADTQYF few TRBJ2-3 TRBV7-2 TRBD2
TGTGCCGGCAGCTTATCTAGCGGAAAATACAATGAGCAGTTCTTC CAGSLSSGKYNEQFF NA TRBJ2-1 TRBV5-5 TRBD2
TGCAGTGCTAGAGTCGAAGTCAACTATGGCTACACCTTC CSARVEVNYGYTF NA TRBJ1-2 TRBV20-1 NA
TGCAGCGTTGCCCCCCTGGGGGGGCTTGGGGATACGCAGTATTTT CSVAPLGGLGDTQYF NA TRBJ2-3 TRBV29-1 NA
TGTGCCATCACCCCGGAGGGGGGGCTGGAGCAGTACTTC CAITPEGGLEQYF few TRBJ2-4 TRBV10-3 NA
TGCGCCAGCAGCCTACAGGGTCAGCAGCCCCAGCATTTT CASSLQGQQPQHF NA TRBJ1-5 TRBV4-1 NA
TGTGCCAGCAGCCTGAAGCGGTTCACAGATACGCAGTATTTT CASSLKRFTDTQYF NA TRBJ2-3 TRBV7-9 NA
TGTGCCAGCAAGACGAGGACAACCGGCGGGGAGCTGTTTTTT CASKTRTTGGELFF few TRBJ2-2 TRBV2 NA
TGCAGCGTTTACCGGGACAGCTTTGAAGCTTTCTTT CSVYRDSFEAFF NA TRBJ1-1 TRBV29-1 TRBD1
TGTGCCAGCAGCAAAGGGCGACGGTCGCTAAACATTCAGTACTTC CASSKGRRSLNIQYF NA TRBJ2-4 TRBV21-1 NA
TGCGCCAGCAGCTTGGTGGGCCCCGCTGAAGCTTTCTTT CASSLVGPAEAFF NA TRBJ1-1 TRBV5-1 NA
TGCAGTGCTAGAAAGGACAGGTCCTACGAGCAGTACTTC CSARKDRSYEQYF many TRBJ2-7 TRBV20-1 TRBD1
TGTGCCAGCAGCGCAGGGACAGGGGAAAGGACCCAGTACTTC CASSAGTGERTQYF many TRBJ2-5 TRBV5-5 TRBD1
TGTGCCCGCAGCCCAACCAATTTAGCGGGCTCCTCATACAATGAGCAGTTCTTC CARSPTNLAGSSYNEQFF few TRBJ2-1 TRBV6-2/TRBV6-3 TRBD2
TGTGCCAGCAGCCCACCCCTTCTGACAGGGGGGAACAATCAGCCCCAGCATTTT CASSPPLLTGGNNQPQHF many TRBJ1-5 TRBV6-1 TRBD1
TGCAGTGCCCCGACCCTGGAGACCCAGTACTTC CSAPTLETQYF many TRBJ2-5 TRBV20-1 NA
TGCAGTGCTAGAGTAGGGAGTGAGCAGTTCTTC CSARVGSEQFF many TRBJ2-1 TRBV20-1 NA
TGCAGTGCTAGTGGCGGCAGCAATCAGCCCCAGCATTTT CSASGGSNQPQHF NA TRBJ1-5 TRBV20-1 NA
TGCGCCAGCCTGTGGCAGTACTTC CASLWQYF NA TRBJ2-7 TRBV4-1 NA
TGTGCCAGCAGTGGATTCCGGGCCTCAAATACGCAGTATTTT CASSGFRASNTQYF few TRBJ2-3 TRBV12-3/TRBV12-4 NA
TGTGCCAGCAGCCCCCGTAGTGGTAGATCCTACAATGAGCAGTTCTTC CASSPRSGRSYNEQFF few TRBJ2-1 TRBV7-2 NA
TGTGCCAGCAGCGGTTTGATAACCTCCAGCTTAGGCTACACCTTC CASSGLITSSLGYTF NA TRBJ1-2 TRBV25-1 NA
TGTGCCAGGTCCCGGACTAGCGGGAGAGCAGATACGCAGTATTTT CARSRTSGRADTQYF NA TRBJ2-3 TRBV21-1 NA
TGTGCCAGCAGTTTCGTCAGGGACGAGCAGTTCTTC CASSFVRDEQFF NA TRBJ2-1 TRBV28 NA
TGTGCCAGCAGCGCCAACCTAGGCGGGAGGCAGTTCTTC CASSANLGGRQFF many TRBJ2-1 TRBV5-5 TRBD2
TGTGCCAGCAGTGGAGCGGGAGAGGGCTACGAGCAGTACTTC CASSGAGEGYEQYF few TRBJ2-7 TRBV6-5 TRBD2
TGCAGTGCTGCCGGGACTAGCGGGAGAGAGAGCTTACGCTCCTACGAGCAGTACTTC CSAAGTSGRESLRSYEQYF many TRBJ2-7 TRBV20-1 TRBD2
TGCAGCGTTGAAGAGGTGCCAAGGGGCACAGATACGCAGTATTTT CSVEEVPRGTDTQYF NA TRBJ2-3 TRBV29-1 NA
TGTGCCAGCAGCCCCCATCGGCTAAAACATGGCTACACCTTC CASSPHRLKHGYTF few TRBJ1-2 TRBV7-9 NA
TGCAGCGTTGAACGGGCGGCTGGAGATGGCTACACCTTC CSVERAAGDGYTF few TRBJ1-2 TRBV29-1 NA
TGTGCCAGCTCACCAGCCATTGGGGAGAGCTCCTACGAGCAGTACTTC CASSPAIGESSYEQYF NA TRBJ2-7 TRBV18 NA
TGTGCCAGCAGCTCCTGGGGGCGCTCTGTGGCCAACGTCCTGACTTTC CASSSWGRSVANVLTF NA TRBJ2-6 TRBV11-2 NA
TGCAGCGTTGTGCAGGGATTCAATCAGCCCCAGCATTTT CSVVQGFNQPQHF NA TRBJ1-5 TRBV29-1 NA
TGCAGTGCCCTAGGACAGGAAAGCTCCTACGAGCAGTACTTC CSALGQESSYEQYF many TRBJ2-7 TRBV20-1 TRBD1
TGCGCCAGCAGCTGGGGTACAGACACTGAAGCTTTCTTT CASSWGTDTEAFF NA TRBJ1-1 TRBV5-1 NA
TGCAGCGTCGCACCAGGGGCCCTGAACACTGAAGCTTTCTTT CSVAPGALNTEAFF many TRBJ1-1 TRBV29-1 NA
TGCAGCGTTGTGGCCAGTACGGAAACCCAGTACTTC CSVVASTETQYF many TRBJ2-7 TRBV29-1 NA
TGCAGCGTTGATAGGCTTGGGTACAATGAGCAGTTCTTC CSVDRLGYNEQFF NA TRBJ2-1 TRBV29-1 NA
TGCAGTGCTACCCGCCCCGGACAGCACTACAATGAGCAGTTCTTC CSATRPGQHYNEQFF many TRBJ2-1 TRBV20-1 NA
TGTGCCAGCAGCTTAGGGCTAGGGTCCAAAAACATTCAGTACTTC CASSLGLGSKNIQYF few TRBJ2-4 TRBV7-2 NA